These 32 T cell receptor beta chains were sequenced from one sample in a study of T-cell memory formation after mild COVID-19. Each CDR3 protein is one row after TCRdb ran MiXCR on the 5' RACE reads. The sample carries hundreds of thousands of distinct CDR3 sequences, approximately 16% recorded once. What was sequenced was PBMCs or a T cell subset sorted from them (not recorded which). These receptors all come from a young man who had mild COVID-19 (a few samples of this study predate the infection). Cell type and time point are not known.

This clonotype was detected only a few times. The J gene is TRBJ2-1, the V gene TRBV7-9, with D possibly matching TRBD1 (7 bases). The V gene's germline CDR1 is SEHNR and CDR2 FQNEAQ (reference sequence). V was cut by 5 bases and J by 2 bases, with 10 bases left in between. There are 14 residues in the CDR3. The chain's CDR3 is CASSPRGAYNEQFF. The CDR3 coding sequence is TGTGCCAGCAGCCCCAGGGGGGCCTACAATGAGCAGTTCTTC.

V is TRBV30 and J is TRBJ1-1; 9 bases are a match to TRBD1. The germline V gene has CDR1 GTSNPN and CDR2 SVGIG (reference sequence). This CDR3 is 12 amino acids long. The V segment lost 3 bases and the J segment 11 bases; nucleotides outside the gene matches: 7. CDR3 coding DNA: TGTGCCTGGAGCCGGGACAGGGCTGGGGCTTTCTTT. The encoded protein is CAWSRDRAGAFF. The full variable domain, completed using reference TRBV30 and TRBJ1-1, is SQTIHQWPATLVQPVGSPLSLECTVEGTSNPNLYWYRQAAGRGLQLLFYSVGIGQISSEVPQNLSASRPQDRQFILSSKKLLLSDSGFYLCAWSRDRAGAFFGQGTRLTVV.

CDR3 protein: CASNGADNEKLFF. CDR3 DNA: TGTGCCTCGAACGGGGCTGATAATGAAAAACTGTTTTTT. J is TRBJ1-4 and V is TRBV10-3, with a weak D call TRBD1 (5 bases). Trimming took 11 bases from V and 4 from J, leaving 14 bases between them. The CDR3 extends over 13 amino acids. Germline values: CDR1 ENHRY, CDR2 SYGVKD.

The genes are TRBV5-1 and TRBJ2-1; weak D call: TRBD1 (5 bases). Trimming stripped 0 bases from V and 5 bases from J, with 9 bases between. CDR3 length equals 14 residues. The V gene's germline CDR1 is SGHRS and CDR2 YFSETQ. The CDR3 DNA reads as TGCGCCAGCAGCTTGGAAGGGGTAAACAATGAGCAGTTCTTC. Residues: CASSLEGVNNEQFF.

This clonotype came up a few times. The rearrangement joins TRBV12-3 or TRBV12-4 to TRBJ2-7; 8 nucleotides align to TRBD1. V was clipped by 3 bases and J by 6 bases; unmatched bases: 13. This CDR3 has 16 amino acids. CDR3 DNA: TGTGCCAGCAGTTTGGGCAGGGGGCTCCCCCTAGGCGAGCAGTACTTC. Amino acids: CASSLGRGLPLGEQYF.

This chain links TRBV24-1 with TRBJ2-6; no reliable D call. The CDR3 is made up of 16 amino acids. V was clipped by 4 bases and J by 0 bases, with 9 bases between them. CDR1 is KGHDR and CDR2 is SFDVKD in the germline V gene. The chain's CDR3 is CATSEGRPSGANVLTF. The DNA for the CDR3 is TGTGCCACCAGTGAAGGACGGCCCTCTGGGGCCAACGTCCTGACTTTC.

This clonotype was picked up many times. The genes are TRBV7-2 and TRBJ2-5; D is unclear. CDR3 length: 14 amino acids. Deletions cut 5 bases from V and 1 base from J, with 11 bases between. Germline CDR1 and CDR2: SGHTA and FQGNSA. In DNA, the CDR3 is TGTGCCAGCAGCAGAGGTGGCAGCCAAGAGACCCAGTACTTC. It yields the protein CASSRGGSQETQYF.

At least ten counts were recorded for this clonotype. The chain links TRBV6-2 or TRBV6-3 to TRBJ2-5; D is unclear. Germline V gives CDR1 MNHEY, CDR2 SVGEGT. V was trimmed by 6 bases and J by 4 bases, leaving 12 bases between them. The CDR3 contains 13 residues. CDR3 in amino acids: CASSSTPGETQYF. Written as DNA, the CDR3 is TGTGCCAGCAGCTCAACGCCCGGAGAGACCCAGTACTTC.

The chain links TRBV2 to TRBJ2-7; 8 bases align to TRBD1. The junction had 6 bases not matched to a gene; V was cut back by 5 bases and J by 3 bases. Germline CDR1 SNHLY, CDR2 FYNNEI. The CDR3 consists of 14 residues. This chain's CDR3 is CASSSDRGNYEQYF. DNA for the CDR3: TGTGCCAGCAGTTCCGACAGGGGTAACTACGAGCAGTACTTC.

This clonotype was seen more than once but under ten times. The rearrangement joins TRBV4-3 to TRBJ1-1; D is undetermined. Germline values: CDR1 LGHNA, CDR2 YSLEER. Trimming removed 0 bases from V and 4 bases from J, with 12 bases in between. The CDR3 runs to 15 residues. The CDR3 region has the DNA TGCGCCAGCAGCCAAGATCCCCGGACCAGCACTGAAGCTTTCTTT. It yields the protein CASSQDPRTSTEAFF.

This clonotype was detected once. The genes are TRBV4-1 and TRBJ2-5; TRBD1 agrees at 11 bases. J was trimmed by 7 bases and V by 2 bases; bases with no gene match: 3. This CDR3 contains 14 residues. From germline, CDR1 is MGHRA and CDR2 YSYEKL. CDR3 amino acids: CASSQTGTGGTQYF. CDR3 DNA: TGCGCCAGCAGCCAAACCGGGACAGGGGGGACCCAGTACTTC.

This clonotype was counted only a few times. One junction end disagrees with the germline gene, perhaps due to a read error. CDR3 in DNA: TGTGCCAGCAGCTTACTGGGGGATAAATCACCCCTCCACTTT. This sequence encodes CASSLLGDKSPLHF. The V and J genes are TRBV7-2 and TRBJ1-6; TRBD1 is a possible D gene (5 bases). The CDR3 sequence is 14 residues long. Germline V gene lookup returns CDR1 SGHTA and CDR2 FQGNSA.

In its sample, this clonotype was seen many times. The V and J genes are TRBV5-1 and TRBJ1-1, with TRBD1 matching over 8 bases. The CDR3 consists of 14 residues. V was clipped by 2 bases and J by 1 base; unmatched bases: 1. Germline-derived CDR1 and CDR2 are SGHRS and YFSETQ. The CDR3 DNA is TGCGCCAGCAGCTTACAGGGGGGGAACACTGAAGCTTTCTTT. Translated: CASSLQGGNTEAFF.

The chain employs TRBV7-3 and TRBJ2-5, with TRBD1 identical over 9 bases. The CDR3 consists of 15 residues. Per the germline V gene, CDR1 is SGHTA and CDR2 is FQGTGA. The V and J ends lost 5 bases and 3 bases, in that order; junction bases with no gene match: 7. For the CDR3, the DNA is TGTGCCAGCAGCCGATACCGGGACAGGGAAGAGACCCAGTACTTC. Amino acids: CASSRYRDREETQYF.

This clonotype has only a few counts. The rearrangement joins TRBV7-3 to TRBJ2-3, with a weak D call TRBD1 (5 bases). CDR3 length: 15 residues. CDR1 SGHTA and CDR2 FQGTGA come from the germline V gene. Trimming left V 4 bases short and J 5 bases short, with 16 bases between. The CDR3 region is CASSSRDRGGDTQYF. The CDR3 DNA reads TGTGCCAGCAGCTCACGAGATAGGGGTGGAGATACGCAGTATTTT.

The V gene is TRBV9, the J gene TRBJ2-4; tentatively, D is TRBD2 (7 bases). Germline V lookup: CDR1 SGDLS, CDR2 YYNGEE. V was shortened by 4 bases and J by 8 bases, with 19 bases between the two germline ends. The CDR3 is 15 residues long. The CDR3 here is CASSQGGVGTDIQYF. As DNA, the CDR3 is TGTGCCAGCAGCCAAGGGGGGGTAGGGACGGACATTCAGTACTTC.

This clonotype was counted once. The chain employs TRBV6-2 or TRBV6-3 and TRBJ2-7; D gene uncertain. The germline V gene encodes CDR1 MNHEY and CDR2 SVGEGT. This CDR3 is 13 amino acids long. Trimming shortened V by 6 bases and J by 7 bases, and 16 bases separated the two germline ends. The CDR3: CASSSPGSREQYV. CDR3 nucleotide sequence: TGTGCCAGCAGCTCGCCCGGATCCCGGGAGCAGTACGTC.

In its sample, this clonotype was seen a few times. The chain uses TRBV4-3 and TRBJ2-1, with TRBD2 matching over 8 bases. CDR3 length equals 18 residues. Looked up from germline, CDR1 is LGHNA and CDR2 is YSLEER. The J segment lost 0 bases and the V segment lost 2 bases, leaving 9 bases of the junction unmatched. The CDR3 region has the DNA TGCGCCAGCAGCCAAAGGCGGAGCGGGGGACCCTCCTACAATGAGCAGTTCTTC. Translating gives CASSQRRSGGPSYNEQFF.

This chain uses TRBV28 with TRBJ2-3, with D hard to call. Germline CDR1 and CDR2: MDHEN and SYDVKM. Trimming took 7 bases from V and 4 from J, leaving 9 bases between them. The CDR3 consists of 12 residues. The DNA for the CDR3 is TGTGCCAGCACGTCAGGACCAGATACGCAGTATTTT. It codes for CASTSGPDTQYF.

The table lists this clonotype with a count of one. The chain has TRBV5-1 and TRBJ2-3, with D hard to call. V was clipped by 5 bases and J by 4 bases, with 8 bases between them. The germline gives CDR1 SGHRS, CDR2 YFSETQ. The CDR3 has 12 amino acids. As DNA, the CDR3 is TGCGCCAGCAGATTCCGGCCAGATACGCAGTATTTT. This codes for CASRFRPDTQYF.

This clonotype showed up many times. The chain links TRBV5-1 to TRBJ2-5; 13 bases align to TRBD2. CDR3 length: 14 residues. Trimming cost V 5 bases and J 3 bases; bases outside gene matches: 1. In germline, CDR1 is SGHRS, CDR2 YFSETQ. DNA for the CDR3: TGCGCCAGCAGAGGACTAGCGGGGGAAGAGACCCAGTACTTC. Its protein is CASRGLAGEETQYF. Full variable domain (remainder filled in from reference TRBV5-1 and TRBJ2-5): KAGVTQTPRYLIKTRGQQVTLSCSPISGHRSVSWYQQTPGQGLQFLFEYFSETQRNKGNFPGRFSGRQFSNSRSEMNVSTLELGDSALYLCASRGLAGEETQYFGPGTRLLVL.

J is TRBJ2-6 and V is TRBV6-2 or TRBV6-3; D gene uncertain. The CDR3 has 14 amino acids. The V end lost 8 bases, the J end lost 0 bases, and 8 bases lay between the germline ends. Germline V gene lookup returns CDR1 MNHEY and CDR2 SVGEGT. DNA for the CDR3: TGTGCCAGCGATGCCCTCTCTGGGGCCAACGTCCTGACTTTC. Translating it yields CASDALSGANVLTF.

This chain uses TRBV20-1 with TRBJ1-5, with 9 bases fitting TRBD1. CDR1 is DFQATT and CDR2 is SNEGSKA in the germline V gene (reference sequence). The CDR3 spans 15 residues. V was clipped by 5 bases and J by 2 bases; unmatched bases: 7. Here the CDR3 reads CSAQQGASGNQPQHF. The CDR3 DNA follows: TGCAGTGCTCAACAGGGGGCGTCAGGCAATCAGCCCCAGCATTTT.

This clonotype has only a few counts. The rearrangement joins TRBV2 to TRBJ1-1; D unresolved. Germline CDR1 SNHLY, CDR2 FYNNEI. Trimming shortened V by 8 bases and J by 7 bases, and 14 bases separated the two germline ends. The CDR3 spans 12 residues. The CDR3 here is CASAVGLGEAFF. CDR3 coding DNA: TGTGCCAGCGCCGTCGGGTTGGGTGAAGCTTTCTTT.

This chain uses TRBV12-3 or TRBV12-4 with TRBJ1-3; possible D gene TRBD1, 6 bases. V was cut by 2 bases and J by 4 bases, with 24 bases left in between. This CDR3 spans 19 amino acids. In nucleotides, the CDR3 is TGTGCCAGCAGTTTAACAGCTACGTGGGGGGCTCTGGAAGGAAACACCATATATTTT. Its protein product is CASSLTATWGALEGNTIYF.

The genes are TRBV6-5 and TRBJ1-2, with D tentatively TRBD1 (5 bases). This CDR3 is 13 amino acids long. Germline V gene lookup returns CDR1 MNHEY and CDR2 SVGAGI. The germline V and J ends were trimmed by 5 bases and 4 bases, with 11 bases remaining between them. CDR3 sequence: CASSGAQIYGYTF. In DNA form, the CDR3 reads TGTGCCAGCAGTGGGGCGCAGATCTATGGCTACACCTTC.

This clonotype was found a few times. The rearrangement joins TRBV15 to TRBJ1-2; perhaps TRBD1 as D (6 bases). Germline V gives CDR1 LNHNV, CDR2 YYDKDF (reference sequence). The CDR3 is 13 amino acids. V gave up 0 bases and J gave up 6 bases, with 8 bases separating them. The CDR3 loop reads CATSRETGNGYTF. The CDR3 DNA sequence: TGTGCCACCAGCAGAGAAACAGGGAATGGCTACACCTTC. Together with reference TRBV15 and TRBJ1-2, the CDR3 gives the full variable domain: DAMVIQNPRYQVTQFGKPVTLSCSQTLNHNVMYWYQQKSSQAPKLLFHYYDKDFNNEADTPDNFQSRRPNTSFCFLDIRSPGLGDTAMYLCATSRETGNGYTFGSGTRLTVV.

This clonotype was found a few times. The CDR3 DNA follows: TGTGCCAGCAGCGCCGGGACTAGCTACGAGCAGTACTTC. Its protein is CASSAGTSYEQYF. The V call is TRBV11-1, the J call TRBJ2-7, with 8 positions matching TRBD2. Germline V CDR1 and CDR2: SGHAT, FQDESV (reference sequence). This CDR3 contains 13 residues. J gave up 3 bases and V 5 bases, and 3 bases lay outside the gene matches. Full variable domain (outside the CDR3, taken from reference TRBV11-1 and TRBJ2-7): EAEVAQSPRYKITEKSQAVAFWCDPISGHATLYWYRQILGQGPELLVQFQDESVVDDSQLPKDRFSAERLKGVDSTLKIQPAELGDSAMYLCASSAGTSYEQYFGPGTRLTVT.

This clonotype has only a few counts. CDR3 coding DNA: TGTGCCAGCAGCACGTCAAAAAACATCGATGAGCAGTTCTTC. It encodes CASSTSKNIDEQFF. The chain joins TRBV7-9 to TRBJ2-1; D unclear. The length of the CDR3 is 14 residues. Trimming stripped 5 bases from V and 8 bases from J, with 16 bases between. Germline CDR1 reads SEHNR; CDR2 reads FQNEAQ (reference sequence).

This clonotype was seen only a few times. The J gene is TRBJ2-2, the V gene TRBV27; 7 nucleotides agree with TRBD2. The V gene's germline CDR1 is MNHEY and CDR2 SMNVEV (reference sequence). The CDR3 length is 15 residues. J lost 6 bases, V lost 0 bases, and 4 bases had no gene match. The CDR3 coding sequence is TGTGCCAGCAGTTTATCGTCGGCGGGGGCCGGGGAGCTGTTTTTT. Translated: CASSLSSAGAGELFF.

This clonotype showed up just once. V is TRBV15 and J is TRBJ2-1, with D perhaps TRBD1 (6 bases). This CDR3 comprises 16 residues. Germline values: CDR1 LNHNV, CDR2 YYDKDF (reference sequence). V lost 0 bases and J 6 bases, leaving 15 bases between the germline ends. Here the CDR3 reads CATSREGGLRGNEQFF. The CDR3, as DNA: TGTGCCACCAGCAGAGAAGGGGGTCTCAGGGGCAATGAGCAGTTCTTC.

This clonotype was found a few times. This sequence joins TRBV7-2 and TRBJ2-2, with 7 bases lining up with TRBD1. Trimming took 5 bases from V and 2 from J; bases not matched to a gene: 2. The CDR3 is made up of 14 amino acids. Germline V gives CDR1 SGHTA, CDR2 FQGNSA. CDR3 sequence reads: CASSRQGNTGELFF. As DNA, the CDR3 is TGTGCCAGCAGCCGACAGGGAAACACCGGGGAGCTGTTTTTT.